A single sample is the source of the 15 T cell receptor beta chains below, sequenced in a study of regulatory T cells in long-lasting Graves disease. TCR beta libraries were built with iRepertoire HTBI primers and Arm-PCR of CDR3 regions. TCRdb used MiXCR to reprocess the multiplex PCR reads, holding one entry per CDR3 protein. The sample yields roughly 250,000 distinct CDR3 sequences, about 18% seen once. Time point meaning: newly diagnosed GD, antithyroid drugs for less than 3 months. The authors made the TCR library using RNA they extracted from PBMCs. The data were also submitted as part of a second study, on T cells in Graves' hyperthyroidism and ophthalmopathy.

Sequencing was performed on peripheral blood mononuclear cells (PBMCs), taken at new diagnosis, from a patient treated with antithyroid drugs. The receptors derive from a woman under 40 with Graves disease.

The chain carries TRBV7-3 and TRBJ2-3; D gene unclear. Germline values: CDR1 SGHTA, CDR2 FQGTGA. V dropped 2 bases and J dropped 0 bases, with 9 bases sitting between them. This CDR3 comprises 15 residues. The CDR3 here is CASSLSGVSTDTQYF. The CDR3 region has the DNA TGTGCCAGCAGCTTATCTGGGGTTAGCACAGATACGCAGTATTTT. The full variable domain, completed using reference TRBV7-3 and TRBJ2-3, is GAGVSQTPSNKVTEKGKYVELRCDPISGHTALYWYRQSLGQGPEFLIYFQGTGAADDSGLPNDRFFAVRPEGSVSTLKIQRTERGDSAVYLCASSLSGVSTDTQYFGPGTRLTVL.

This clonotype showed up many times. The rearrangement links TRBV4-2 to TRBJ2-1; D may be TRBD2 (7 bases). This CDR3 has 16 residues. V shed 0 bases and J shed 4 bases, with 13 bases lying between them. Germline V gene lookup returns CDR1 LGHNA and CDR2 YNFKEQ. CDR3 in DNA: TGTGCCAGCAGCCAAGATAAGGGGGGGGTTTACAATGAGCAGTTCTTC. Its protein product is CASSQDKGGVYNEQFF.

This clonotype was seen more than once but under ten times. The chain combines TRBV7-9 with TRBJ2-3; 8 positions match TRBD2. The CDR3 consists of 16 residues. V lost 8 bases to trimming and J lost 4 bases; unmatched junction nucleotides: 14. From germline, CDR1 is SEHNR and CDR2 FQNEAQ (reference sequence). The CDR3 DNA is TGTGCCAGCGCTGATGCAGATCCGGGAGGGGCAGATACGCAGTATTTT. Translated, it gives CASADADPGGADTQYF.

V and J are TRBV5-1 and TRBJ1-1; no clear D. The ends were cut back, 0 bases at V and 3 bases at J, with 12 bases in the middle. Germline CDR1 reads SGHRS; CDR2 reads YFSETQ. The CDR3 extends over 15 amino acids. CDR3 sequence: CASSLGRRADTEAFF. CDR3 DNA: TGCGCCAGCAGCTTGGGACGACGGGCGGACACTGAAGCTTTCTTT.

This clonotype occurred many times. V is TRBV4-1 and J is TRBJ1-1, with TRBD1 matching 8 bases. Germline V gives CDR1 MGHRA, CDR2 YSYEKL. V dropped 3 bases and J dropped 3; count of bases not matched to a gene: 6. This CDR3 comprises 15 residues. CDR3 in amino acids: CASSHGTGWDTEAFF. In DNA form, the CDR3 reads TGCGCCAGCAGCCACGGGACAGGCTGGGACACTGAAGCTTTCTTT.

This clonotype was recorded at least ten times. The chain carries TRBV20-1 and TRBJ2-7; TRBD1 matches 7 bases. The CDR3 loop spans 15 amino acids. Unmatched junction bases numbered 5, after V lost 0 bases and J lost 0 bases. Germline V gene sequence: CDR1 DFQATT, CDR2 SNEGSKA (reference sequence). In DNA form, the CDR3 reads TGCAGTGCTAGAGAGTACCGGGACAGCTCCTACGAGCAGTACTTC. It codes for CSAREYRDSSYEQYF.

This clonotype was recorded many times. The chain couples TRBV5-6 to TRBJ1-5; D is ambiguous. V lost 0 bases to trimming and J lost 2 bases, with 6 bases between them. The germline V gene has CDR1 SGHDT and CDR2 YYEEEE. This CDR3 has 14 amino acids. In DNA, the CDR3 is TGTGCCAGCAGCTTGGACGATCGCAATCAGCCCCAGCATTTT. This sequence encodes CASSLDDRNQPQHF. Full variable domain (remainder filled in from reference TRBV5-6 and TRBJ1-5): DAGVTQSPTHLIKTRGQQVTLRCSPKSGHDTVSWYQQALGQGPQFIFQYYEEEERQRGNFPDRFSGHQFPNYSSELNVNALLLGDSALYLCASSLDDRNQPQHFGDGTRLSIL.

The V gene is TRBV11-2, the J gene TRBJ2-3; TRBD1 might be the D (6 bases). The tail of the sequence fits TRBJ2-7 better, so the J call may be wrong. Looked up from germline, CDR1 is SGHAT and CDR2 is FQNNGV. This CDR3 spans 15 amino acids. Written as DNA, the CDR3 is TGTGCCAGCAGCTTTGGAAGAAGGGGGACGGACGAGCAGTACTTC. As protein: CASSFGRRGTDEQYF.

The sample holds a few counts of this clonotype. This may be a read error: a much more frequent sequence differs by one nucleotide. The rearrangement uses TRBV3-1 and TRBJ2-3; D is possibly TRBD2 (7 bases). CDR3 length: 15 residues. V was pared by 0 bases and J by 5 bases, with 12 bases between. Germline CDR1 LGHDT, CDR2 YNNKEL (reference sequence). This CDR3 is CASSQDGGRLDTQYF. In nucleotides, the CDR3 is TGTGCCAGCAGCCAAGACGGGGGGCGGTTAGATACGCAGTATTTT.

This clonotype has ten or more counts. This sequence joins TRBV9 and TRBJ1-2; D ambiguous. Trimming stripped 0 bases from V and 6 bases from J, with 18 bases between. This CDR3 is built from 16 residues. CDR1 and CDR2 (germline): SGDLS, YYNGEE. As DNA, the CDR3 is TGTGCCAGCAGCGTAGGGCTCACGGAGGGTCAAGATGGCTACACCTTC. It codes for CASSVGLTEGQDGYTF.

This clonotype occurred a few times. This chain uses TRBV11-3 with TRBJ2-3; no firm D call. Trimming removed 5 bases from V and 3 bases from J, with 9 bases in between. Germline V gene lookup returns CDR1 SGHNT and CDR2 YENEEA. The CDR3 runs to 13 residues. The CDR3 is CASSARRTDTQYF. CDR3 DNA sequence: TGTGCCAGCAGCGCCCGGCGGACAGATACGCAGTATTTT.

A note on this clonotype: With only one base between it and a far larger clone, this is likely a read error. This rearrangement joins TRBV6-2 or TRBV6-3 to TRBJ1-2; 9 positions match TRBD1. Germline V gene sequence: CDR1 MNHEY, CDR2 SVGEGT. The CDR3 extends over 14 amino acids. Trimming removed 7 bases from V and 0 bases from J; junction bases left unmatched: 3. The CDR3 loop is CASNRTGANYGYTF. The CDR3 nucleotides read TGTGCCAGCAATCGGACAGGGGCTAACTATGGCTACACCTTC.

The table lists this clonotype with many counts. This chain connects TRBV7-2 to TRBJ1-2; TRBD1 agrees at 7 bases. Trimming at V came to 5 bases and at J to 1 base, leaving 4 bases not matched to a gene. This CDR3 has 14 amino acids. CDR1 SGHTA and CDR2 FQGNSA come from the germline V gene. CDR3 coding DNA: TGTGCCAGCAGCCCTGGGACAGTTAACTATGGCTACACCTTC. It codes for CASSPGTVNYGYTF. The variable domain in full, with the rest retrieved from reference TRBV7-2 and TRBJ1-2, is GAGVSQSPSNKVTEKGKDVELRCDPISGHTALYWYRQSLGQGLEFLIYFQGNSAPDKSGLPSDRFSAERTGGSVSTLTIQRTQQEDSAVYLCASSPGTVNYGYTFGSGTRLTVV.

This clonotype was seen more than once but under ten times. A much larger clone sits a single nucleotide away, making a read error possible. The genes are TRBV12-3 or TRBV12-4 and TRBJ2-1; TRBD1 agrees at 7 bases. The V gene end was trimmed by 7 bases and the J gene end by 8 bases; junction bases not matched to a gene: 8. This CDR3 is 13 amino acids long. The CDR3 bases are TGTGCCAGCATCCAGACAGGGTACGATGAGCAGTTCTTC. Protein: CASIQTGYDEQFF.

This clonotype was seen ten or more times. The V and J genes are TRBV9 and TRBJ1-1; D is undetermined. Looked up from germline, CDR1 is SGDLS and CDR2 is YYNGEE. There are 14 residues in the CDR3. Trimming cost V 4 bases and J 3 bases, with 13 bases left between them. The CDR3 DNA reads TGTGCCAGCAGCCCCGATACACGATACACTGAAGCTTTCTTT. The encoded protein is CASSPDTRYTEAFF.